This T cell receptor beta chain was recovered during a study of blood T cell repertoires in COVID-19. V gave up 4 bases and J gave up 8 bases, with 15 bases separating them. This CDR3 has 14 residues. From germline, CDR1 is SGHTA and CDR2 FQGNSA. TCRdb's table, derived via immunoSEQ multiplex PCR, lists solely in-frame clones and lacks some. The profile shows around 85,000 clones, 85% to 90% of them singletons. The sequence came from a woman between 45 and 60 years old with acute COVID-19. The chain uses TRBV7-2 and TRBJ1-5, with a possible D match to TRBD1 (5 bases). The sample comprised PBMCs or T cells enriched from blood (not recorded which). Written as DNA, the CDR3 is TGTGCCAGCAGCTCAGGGAGGATTGGGGAGCCCCAGCATTTT. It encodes CASSSGRIGEPQHF.